The 8 T cell receptor beta chains in this list originate from one sample, sequenced in a study of Graves' ophthalmopathy and Graves' hyperthyroidism. Amplified TCR beta CDR3 regions were obtained using RNA transcripts as template. The workflow started with a first-round RT-PCR run with HTBI primers and then moved on to a second-round multiplex PCR. MiXCR, run by TCRdb on the multiplex PCR reads, gives a single entry per CDR3 protein. This sample yields about 700,000 distinct CDR3 sequences, of which roughly two fifths are seen a single time; 3.3% belongs to the top ten. What was sequenced was peripheral blood. Receptors originate from an adult man with Graves' ophthalmopathy.

The chain has TRBV10-3 and TRBJ2-7, with D perhaps TRBD2 (5 bases). Germline V gene sequence: CDR1 ENHRY, CDR2 SYGVKD. V gave up 10 bases and J gave up 2 bases, with 18 bases separating them. CDR3 length equals 14 residues. CDR3 residues: CATRAGERTYEQYF. DNA of the CDR3: TGTGCCACGAGGGCCGGGGAGAGGACCTACGAGCAGTACTTC.

The sample holds many counts of this clonotype. The chain employs TRBV7-9 and TRBJ1-2, with D uncertain. V dropped 5 bases and J dropped 0 bases, with 16 bases sitting between them. The CDR3 is 16 residues long. Germline-derived CDR1 and CDR2 are SEHNR and FQNEAQ (reference sequence). The CDR3 nucleotides read TGTGCCAGCAGCCACAAGGACGGACTAGCTAACTATGGCTACACCTTC. This translates into CASSHKDGLANYGYTF. The whole variable domain, remainder taken from reference TRBV7-9 and TRBJ1-2, is DTGVSQNPRHKITKRGQNVTFRCDPISEHNRLYWYRQTLGQGPEFLTYFQNEAQLEKSRLLSDRFSAERPKGSFSTLEIQRTEQGDSAMYLCASSHKDGLANYGYTFGSGTRLTVV.

This clonotype was counted a few times. The chain couples TRBV3-1 to TRBJ1-2; the D gene is possibly TRBD1 (5 bases). This CDR3 has 14 residues. Trimming left V 6 bases short and J 6 bases short, with 17 bases between. Germline CDR1 LGHDT, CDR2 YNNKEL (reference sequence). CDR3 nucleotides: TGTGCCAGCAGTTACTCGGGACCTAGAGATGGCTACACCTTC. It codes for CASSYSGPRDGYTF.

The sample holds a few counts of this clonotype. The rearrangement joins TRBV5-4 to TRBJ2-2, with 9 bases matching TRBD1. CDR3 length equals 15 residues. In germline, CDR1 is SGHNT, CDR2 YYREEE (reference sequence). V trimming: 7 bases; J trimming: 5 bases; junction bases outside the gene matches: 9. The CDR3 DNA sequence: TGTGCCAGCCGGACAGGGGTTGAAAGGACCGGGGAGCTGTTTTTT. This codes for CASRTGVERTGELFF.

The sample holds many counts of this clonotype. The gene calls are TRBV24-1 and TRBJ2-5; D not certain. Germline CDR1 is KGHDR and CDR2 is SFDVKD. The CDR3 sequence is 13 residues long. V lost 9 bases and J lost 0, with 10 bases in between. CDR3 amino acids: CATPRRYQETQYF. The CDR3 nucleotides are TGTGCCACCCCTCGGCGGTACCAAGAGACCCAGTACTTC.

This clonotype was counted many times. A junction boundary mismatches the germline segment, possibly from a read error. The V and J genes are TRBV5-1 and TRBJ2-7, with 9 bases lining up with TRBD2. The length of the CDR3 is 12 residues. The V gene's germline CDR1 is SGHRS and CDR2 YFSETQ. CDR3 DNA sequence: TGTGCCAGCAGCTTACTAGCGGGCGAGCAGTACTTC. Protein product: CASSLLAGEQYF.

This clonotype was counted at least ten times. The CDR3 loop reads CASSDPRDSLDETQYF. CDR3 sequence (DNA): TGTGCCAGCAGTGACCCCCGGGACAGCCTTGATGAGACCCAGTACTTC. The chain carries TRBV6-1 and TRBJ2-5, with TRBD1 matching 7 bases. Trimming took 3 bases from V and 5 from J; bases not matched to a gene: 12. The CDR3 is 16 amino acids. Per the germline V gene, CDR1 is MNHNS and CDR2 is SASEGT.

This clonotype was counted ten times or more. The germline gene is not matched at one end of the junction; a read error may be the cause. The chain couples TRBV5-1 to TRBJ1-1; D is perhaps TRBD1 (6 bases). The CDR3 is 13 amino acids. Per germline, CDR1 SGHRS and CDR2 YFSETQ. The DNA of the CDR3 is TGTGCCAGCAGTTTAACAGGGCACACTGAAGCTTTCTTT. Protein: CASSLTGHTEAFF.